The next 20 T cell receptor beta chains were all read from a single sample in a study of T cell responses to AZD1222 COVID-19 vaccine. Assay used: immunoSEQ multiplex PCR; TCRdb lists only in-frame clones, some missing. Recorded here are about 140,000 clones; the top ten clones represent 2% to 2.5%. Sequencing was done on a sample of peripheral blood. Source of these receptors: an adult in good health.

This chain connects TRBV13 to TRBJ1-2; D is ambiguous. Germline V gene data show CDR1 as PRHDT and CDR2 as FYEKMQ (reference sequence). Trimming took 5 bases from V and 4 from J, leaving 17 bases between them. The CDR3 loop spans 15 amino acids. This chain's CDR3 is CASSPWADPPYGYTF. The CDR3 nucleotides are TGTGCCAGCAGCCCGTGGGCCGATCCCCCCTATGGCTACACCTTC.

Note on this clone: The junction does not match germline at one end; this may be a read error. CDR3 sequence (DNA): TGTGCCCGCAGCTGGGGGGGCGGGGGCGCGGATTACGAGCAGTACTTC. Its translation is CARSWGGGGADYEQYF. V and J are TRBV5-5 and TRBJ2-7, with D possibly matching TRBD2 (7 bases). Germline CDR1 SGHKS, CDR2 YYEKEE (reference sequence). The CDR3 is 16 residues long.

V is TRBV5-1 and J is TRBJ1-4, with D possibly matching TRBD1 (5 bases). This CDR3 comprises 14 residues. Germline CDR1 is SGHRS and CDR2 is YFSETQ. The V end was cut by 0 bases, the J end by 5 bases, with 8 bases between. The CDR3 is CASSLGQSNEKLFF. CDR3 DNA: TGCGCCAGCAGCTTGGGACAGTCGAATGAAAAACTGTTTTTT.

The rearrangement uses TRBV14 and TRBJ1-6; a possible D gene is TRBD1 (5 bases). The V gene's germline CDR1 is SGHDN and CDR2 FVKESK. Trimming stripped 2 bases from V and 9 bases from J, with 8 bases between. CDR3 length: 13 residues. This CDR3 reads CASSQQGSSPLHF. The DNA of the CDR3 is TGTGCCAGCAGCCAACAGGGAAGTTCACCCCTCCACTTT.

V and J are TRBV4-1 and TRBJ1-2; 11 bases agree with TRBD1. V lost 1 base and J lost 4; bases outside the gene matches: 2. Germline V lookup: CDR1 MGHRA, CDR2 YSYEKL. This CDR3 has 15 residues. This CDR3 is CASSQAGTGGYGYTF. DNA for the CDR3: TGCGCCAGCAGCCAAGCCGGGACAGGGGGCTATGGCTACACCTTC.

This chain connects TRBV2 to TRBJ1-4; perhaps TRBD1 as D (6 bases). Trimming cost V 4 bases and J 8 bases, with 17 bases left between them. This CDR3 has 15 residues. Germline V CDR1 and CDR2: SNHLY, FYNNEI. The CDR3 protein is CASSGSTGAEEKLFF. CDR3 coding DNA: TGTGCCAGCAGTGGGTCGACAGGTGCGGAGGAAAAACTGTTTTTT.

The V gene is TRBV6-1, the J gene TRBJ1-4; D is possibly TRBD1 (6 bases). The V and J ends lost 1 base and 7 bases respectively, with 16 bases between them. The CDR3 is 16 amino acids. Germline CDR1 reads MNHNS; CDR2 reads SASEGT. For the CDR3, the DNA is TGTGCCAGCAGTGAAGGGACAAGGGGGGATGGTGAAAAACTGTTTTTT. Residues: CASSEGTRGDGEKLFF.

The chain carries TRBV6-6 and TRBJ2-5; D is uncertain. The ends were cut back, 2 bases at V and 1 base at J, with 2 bases in the middle. Germline V gives CDR1 MNHNY, CDR2 SVGAGI (reference sequence). This CDR3 contains 12 residues. CDR3 amino acids: CASSYPQETQYF. The CDR3 DNA follows: TGTGCCAGCAGTTACCCCCAAGAGACCCAGTACTTC.

The chain couples TRBV5-1 to TRBJ2-7; D gene unclear. Germline V gene data show CDR1 as SGHRS and CDR2 as YFSETQ. The V gene lost 4 bases and the J gene lost 0 bases, with 23 bases spanning the gap. The CDR3 has 18 amino acids. CDR3 sequence (DNA): TGCGCCAGCAGCACGCTCCTTAAGGGCAGCGATGGCTCCTACGAGCAGTACTTC. Translation: CASSTLLKGSDGSYEQYF.

In regard to this clone: This sample also contains other DNA sequences that code for the same CDR3. The V and J genes are TRBV18 and TRBJ1-1; a possible D gene is TRBD1 (5 bases). The V end was cut by 2 bases, the J end by 5 bases, with 6 bases between. The germline V gene has CDR1 KGHSH and CDR2 LQKENI. The CDR3 loop spans 12 amino acids. The CDR3 here is CASSPRQTEAFF. For the CDR3, the DNA is TGTGCCAGCTCACCAAGACAGACTGAAGCTTTCTTT.

The gene calls are TRBV2 and TRBJ2-1, with 8 nucleotides matching TRBD1. V trimming: 8 bases; J trimming: 2 bases; junction bases outside the gene matches: 2. CDR1 is SNHLY and CDR2 is FYNNEI in the germline V gene. The CDR3 has 13 residues. The DNA for the CDR3 is TGTGCCAGCTACAGGGGGGCCTACAATGAGCAGTTCTTC. Its protein product is CASYRGAYNEQFF.

The chain joins TRBV2 to TRBJ1-2; maybe TRBD1 (5 bases). CDR1 SNHLY and CDR2 FYNNEI come from the germline V gene. With 1 base removed from V and 6 bases from J, the gap between germline ends came to 9 bases. The CDR3 totals 13 residues. As DNA, the CDR3 is TGTGCCAGCAGTGAAGGTTTGACAGATGGCTACACCTTC. Its protein is CASSEGLTDGYTF. Variable domain in full (rest from reference TRBV2 and TRBJ1-2): EPEVTQTPSHQVTQMGQEVILRCVPISNHLYFYWYRQILGQKVEFLVSFYNNEISEKSEIFDDQFSVERPDGSNFTLKIRSTKLEDSAMYFCASSEGLTDGYTFGSGTRLTVV.

CDR3 nucleotides: TGTGCCAGTTCCCCTCGACAGCTGCCAGAAAACATTCAGTACTTC. Protein: CASSPRQLPENIQYF. This rearrangement joins TRBV19 to TRBJ2-4, with a weak D call TRBD1 (5 bases). The germline V gene encodes CDR1 LNHDA and CDR2 SQIVND (reference sequence). The CDR3 loop spans 15 amino acids. The V end was cut by 8 bases, the J end by 5 bases, with 19 bases between. The entire variable domain, with the rest obtained from reference TRBV19 and TRBJ2-4, is as follows: DGGITQSPKYLFRKEGQNVTLSCEQNLNHDAMYWYRQDPGQGLRLIYYSQIVNDFQKGDIAEGYSVSREKKESFPLTVTSAQKNPTAFYLCASSPRQLPENIQYFGAGTRLSVL.

This chain connects TRBV7-2 to TRBJ2-1; possible D gene TRBD1, 6 bases. V was cut by 5 bases and J by 7 bases, with 15 bases left in between. In germline, CDR1 is SGHTA, CDR2 FQGNSA. The CDR3 is made up of 14 amino acids. The CDR3 loop is CASSKSTGLNEQFF. Written as DNA, the CDR3 is TGTGCCAGCAGCAAGAGCACAGGGTTGAATGAGCAGTTCTTC.

The chain carries TRBV4-1 and TRBJ1-1, with 7 bases matching TRBD1. V trimming: 1 base; J trimming: 1 base; junction bases outside the gene matches: 3. The CDR3 extends over 15 amino acids. Germline-derived CDR1 and CDR2 are MGHRA and YSYEKL. CDR3 residues: CASSQGRDRNTEAFF. In nucleotides, the CDR3 is TGCGCCAGCAGCCAAGGCCGGGACAGGAACACTGAAGCTTTCTTT.

The chain is built from TRBV15 and TRBJ1-5; no reliable D call. This CDR3 spans 15 amino acids. Germline V gene data show CDR1 as LNHNV and CDR2 as YYDKDF (reference sequence). V was trimmed by 0 bases and J by 5 bases, leaving 11 bases between them. This CDR3 reads CATSRDSRTDQPQHF. CDR3 coding DNA: TGTGCCACCAGCAGAGATAGCAGAACGGATCAGCCCCAGCATTTT.

V gene TRBV3-1 (or the pseudogene TRBV3-2) combines with J gene TRBJ1-1; D ambiguous. CDR3 size: 12 residues. Trimming removed 0 bases at V and 4 bases at J, with 3 bases between. Germline CDR1 reads LGHDT; CDR2 reads YNNKEL (reference sequence). CDR3 DNA: TGTGCCAGCAGCCAAGATAGCACTGAAGCTTTCTTT. Residues: CASSQDSTEAFF.

In nucleotides, the CDR3 is TGTGCCAGCAGAAAGGGGGGGCTCGACTATGGCTACACCTTC. It is translated as CASRKGGLDYGYTF. J is TRBJ1-2 and V is TRBV7-9; tentative D call: TRBD1 (6 bases). Trimming removed 6 bases at V and 3 bases at J, with 14 bases between. The CDR3 has 14 residues. CDR1 and CDR2 from the germline V gene are SEHNR and FQNEAQ (reference sequence).

The CDR3 protein is CASNTGVGYGYTF. As DNA, the CDR3 is TGTGCCAGCAATACAGGGGTTGGCTATGGCTACACCTTC. V gene TRBV2 combines with J gene TRBJ1-2, with 7 bases that match TRBD1. Germline lookup yields CDR1 SNHLY and CDR2 FYNNEI. Germline trimming cut 7 bases from V and 4 bases from J; bases unmatched to any gene: 6. This CDR3 comprises 13 residues.

This rearrangement joins TRBV19 to TRBJ1-1; 10 bases agree with TRBD1. This CDR3 is built from 18 residues. Trimming at V came to 0 bases and at J to 1 base, leaving 8 bases not matched to a gene. Germline CDR1 and CDR2: LNHDA and SQIVND (reference sequence). CDR3 nucleotides: TGTGCCAGTAGTATAGATCTAGACAGGGGGCTCGGGAACACTGAAGCTTTCTTT. It codes for CASSIDLDRGLGNTEAFF.